This T cell receptor (beta chain) was retrieved from a study of T-cell reconstitution after alpha-beta-depleted transplantation in children listed by TCRdb under 2016. General notes on the study: Using TCR repertoire profiling, the study followed T-cell immune reconstitution in a quantitative way in children after TCRalphabeta/CD19-depleted allogeneic hematopoietic cell transplantation.

This clonotype has a count of ten or more. Its antigen is still unknown. It has no much larger one-base neighbor in the sample; base qualities were not kept. The treatment or condition label here, explained by the study, means: allogeneic hematopoietic cell transplantation with graft depleted of TCRalphabeta T cells and CD19 B cells. TCRalphabeta/CD19-depleted allogeneic hematopoietic cell grafts were given to the transplant recipients, all of whom were children. Library construction relied on PCR. For sequencing, an Illumina HiSeq 2500 was employed. To normalize quantification of the TCRbeta repertoire, the TCR libraries were built with molecular barcoding that relied on unique molecular identifiers. Clones were called with MiXCR by TCRdb after fastp trimmed the public reads at Q25, and only in-frame beta chains were retained. Rows matching on CDR3 protein sequence are summarized as one entry with the most common DNA and genes. The sample has fewer than 250,000 distinct CDR3 sequences on record, roughly 8.2% of them singletons. Of the sample, nearly 6.5% falls within the top ten clones.

Via the germline V gene, CDR1 is SGHVS and CDR2 FNYEAQ. The CDR3 covers 16 residues, taking in both the cysteine and the phenylalanine. Left in the record is the CDR3 DNA by itself, 48 bases read in frame from the first base. The V end gives up 2 bases and the J end 2 bases, leaving 7 bases in the junction not matched to a gene. Broad study findings and their caveats: Hyperexpanded clone frequencies declined over subsequent months; after one year, T-cell counts and TCRbeta diversity were mostly attributed to newly produced T cells. About two months after transplant, the apparently early recovery of alphabetaT-cell counts reportedly depended on just several hundred clones that had expanded rapidly and came from non-depleted graft cells. In some patients, the high TCRbeta diversity seen at day 60 was put down to recipient T cells and intrathymic progenitors that had survived conditioning.

This specimen was PBMCs, mostly from graft donor cells, taken 180 days after TCRalphabeta/CD19-depleted stem cell transplant. This sequence originates from a male patient between 10 and 17 years old who had a stem cell transplant for acute lymphoblastic leukemia, so the T cells may come from the graft donor. The chain uses TRBV7-6 and TRBJ2-5; TRBD2 matches 8 bases in the middle. The encoded CDR3 is CASSLIRGLGQETQYF. The DNA sequence follows: TGTGCCAGCAGCTTAATTAGGGGACTAGGGCAAGAGACCCAGTACTTC.